The 18 T cell receptor delta chains below all came from one sample that was sequenced in a study of gamma-delta chains in newborns, infants, children. TCRdb re-called the reads using CATT. Of 10,000 to 12,000 delta-chain clones in the sample, more than 7.5% were seen once. The sample was blood. These receptors were obtained from a child who was a newborn, infant or young child, either healthy, febrile or measles-vaccinated (not recorded which).

The sample holds a few counts of this clone. This sequence is one base from a far larger clone and is likely a read error. The chain links TRDV2 to TRDJ1; 13 bases fit TRDD3. CDR1 and CDR2 from the germline V gene are GEAIGNYY and EKD. This CDR3 spans 19 amino acids. The CDR3 DNA sequence: TGTTCCTGTGACCCTGTACTGGGGGATACGCGACGGAACACCGATAAACTCATCTTT. Translating gives CSCDPVLGDTRRNTDKLIF.

On this clone: A much larger clone lies a single base off, so this may be a read error. Other nucleotide sequences from this sample produce the same CDR3. This sequence joins TRDV2 and TRDJ1, with 13 bases that match TRDD3. After removal of 3 bases from V and 8 bases from J, the junction contained 14 bases not matched to a gene. In germline, CDR1 is GEAIGNYY, CDR2 EKD. The CDR3 loop spans 17 amino acids. CDR3 loop: CACDQLLGDTRGEKLIF. CDR3 DNA sequence: TGTGCCTGTGACCAGCTACTGGGGGATACGCGGGGTGAAAAACTCATCTTT.

This clone was found a few times. This sequence joins TRDV2 and TRDJ1; TRDD3 agrees at 8 bases. V was clipped by 0 bases and J by 2 bases; unmatched bases: 4. The CDR3 loop spans 15 amino acids. From germline, CDR1 is GEAIGNYY and CDR2 EKD. The CDR3 reads CACDTVGGITDKLIF. CDR3 DNA: TGTGCCTGTGACACCGTTGGGGGGATAACCGATAAACTCATCTTT.

This clone is labeled as medium-sized. V and J are TRDV2 and TRDJ1, with 12 bases identical to TRDD3. CDR3 length equals 16 residues. J was trimmed by 10 bases and V by 1 base; bases with no gene match: 12. In germline, CDR1 is GEAIGNYY, CDR2 EKD. The CDR3 DNA follows: TGTGCCTGTGACACTGTCGGACTGGGGGATACCCCCACACTCATCTTT. It yields the protein CACDTVGLGDTPTLIF.

Note on this clone: This may come from a read error, since a much larger clone is one base off. Other DNA variants within this sample encode the same CDR3. The V and J genes are TRDV2 and TRDJ3; 11 nucleotides line up with TRDD3. Germline lookup yields CDR1 GEAIGNYY and CDR2 EKD. The J segment lost 3 bases and the V segment lost 1 base, leaving 1 base of the junction unmatched. The CDR3 has 17 residues. The CDR3 here is CACDTTGGYWDTRQMFF. The CDR3 DNA sequence: TGTGCCTGTGACACTACTGGGGGATACTGGGACACCCGACAGATGTTTTTC.

V is TRDV2 and J is TRDJ3, with 8 bases that match TRDD3. The CDR3 is 17 residues long. J was trimmed by 2 bases and V by 3 bases; bases with no gene match: 5. The germline CDR1 and CDR2 sequences are GEAIGNYY and EKD. As DNA, the CDR3 is TGTGCCTGTGACGCCACTGGGGGCCCCTGGGACACCCGACAGATGTTTTTC. Protein sequence: CACDATGGPWDTRQMFF.

By sample fraction, this clone is medium-sized. The chain is built from TRDV2 and TRDJ3; a weak D match, TRDD3 (6 bases). The CDR3 covers 23 residues. The V gene's germline CDR1 is GEAIGNYY and CDR2 EKD. Deletions cut 1 base from V and 0 bases from J, with 27 bases between. The CDR3, as DNA: TGTGCCTGTGACACGATCGGTCCCGATGGGGGCTTCGCGAGCTCCTGGGACACCCGACAGATGTTTTTC. Protein sequence: CACDTIGPDGGFASSWDTRQMFF.

This clone showed up just a few times. Since a much larger clone is just one base distant, this may be a read error. Other DNA sequences in this specimen translate into the identical CDR3. The V call is TRDV2, the J call TRDJ3; TRDD3 matches 8 bases. CDR1 and CDR2 from the germline V gene are GEAIGNYY and EKD. J lost 0 bases, V lost 2 bases, and 2 bases had no gene match. This CDR3 has 17 residues. CDR3 DNA sequence: TGTGCCTGTGACATTACTGGGGGCTCCTGGGACACCCGACAGATGTTTTTC. It translates to CACDITGGSWDTRQMFF.

This clone was seen more than once but under ten times. The chain recombines TRDV2 with TRDJ1; 9 bases align to TRDD3. Germline V CDR1 and CDR2: GEAIGNYY, EKD. CDR3 size: 20 residues. With 1 base clipped from V and 0 bases from J, the junction kept 17 bases outside the gene matches. CDR3 residues: CACDTLLGDTKNTYTDKLIF. CDR3 coding DNA: TGTGCCTGTGACACTTTACTGGGGGACACTAAGAATACGTACACCGATAAACTCATCTTT.

On this clone itself: A read error is the likely source, as a far larger clone sits one nucleotide away. Other nucleotide sequences in the sample specify the same CDR3. V and J are TRDV2 and TRDJ1, with D possibly being TRDD3 (5 bases). Germline V CDR1 and CDR2: GEAIGNYY, EKD. The CDR3 sequence is 15 residues long. Trimming removed 3 bases from V and 0 bases from J, with 13 bases in between. The CDR3 spells CACDPLLGDTDKLIF. CDR3 nucleotide sequence: TGTGCCTGTGACCCACTACTTGGGGACACCGATAAACTCATCTTT.

This clone was seen more than once but under ten times. V and J are TRDV2 and TRDJ1; TRDD3 matches at 11 bases. After removal of 8 bases from V and 3 bases from J, the junction contained 10 bases not matched to a gene. Germline V gives CDR1 GEAIGNYY, CDR2 EKD. This CDR3 has 15 amino acids. CDR3 protein: CASIPVGDTADKLIF. DNA for the CDR3: TGTGCCTCCATTCCCGTGGGGGATACGGCCGATAAACTCATCTTT.

In regard to this clone: A junction boundary mismatches the germline segment, possibly from a read error. The CDR3 nucleotides are TGTGCCTGTGACACCGTGGTACTGGGGGAGAGCTCCTGTGACACCCGACAGATGTTTTTC. Its translation: CACDTVVLGESSCDTRQMFF. The rearrangement links TRDV2 to TRDJ3; TRDD3 aligns across 9 bases. The CDR3 is 20 amino acids. CDR1 and CDR2 (germline): GEAIGNYY, EKD.

This clone was picked up a small number of times. A much larger clone differs from this one at a single base, so this may be a read error. The same CDR3 arises from other DNA sequences in this sample as well. This chain links TRDV1 with TRDJ1, with a weak D call TRDD3 (5 bases). This CDR3 has 17 residues. The V gene's germline CDR1 is TSWWSYY and CDR2 QGS. CDR3 sequence reads: CALGEQFLSRYTDKLIF. The CDR3 coding sequence is TGCGCTCTTGGGGAACAATTCTTGTCCCGGTACACCGATAAACTCATCTTT.

The CDR3 reads CALLLPTALGDTDKLIF. CDR3 DNA sequence: TGTGCTCTTCTACTTCCTACGGCACTGGGGGATACCGATAAACTCATCTTT. The chain joins TRDV1 to TRDJ1; 10 bases agree with TRDD3. The CDR3 has 17 residues. Germline CDR1 and CDR2: TSWWSYY and QGS. V trimming: 8 bases; J trimming: 2 bases; junction bases outside the gene matches: 14.

Details on this clone: This CDR3 is also generated by other DNA sequences in the sample. The CDR3 DNA follows: TGTGCCTGTGACACCACTGGGGGGCCCAGCTCCTGGGACACCCGACAGATGTTTTTC. This sequence encodes CACDTTGGPSSWDTRQMFF. The chain couples TRDV2 to TRDJ3; TRDD3 matches at 8 bases. Germline V gives CDR1 GEAIGNYY, CDR2 EKD. Germline trimming cut 0 bases from V and 0 bases from J; bases unmatched to any gene: 6. The CDR3 contains 19 residues.

This rearrangement joins TRDV2 to TRDJ3, with 7 bases aligning to TRDD3. The germline gives CDR1 GEAIGNYY, CDR2 EKD. With 0 bases clipped from V and 0 bases from J, the junction kept 4 bases outside the gene matches. This CDR3 comprises 18 residues. The CDR3 bases are TGTGCCTGTGACACCGGCTGGGGGGACTCCTGGGACACCCGACAGATGTTTTTC. This gives the protein CACDTGWGDSWDTRQMFF.

This clone was found a few times. The chain combines TRDV2 with TRDJ3; 9 nucleotides line up with TRDD3. The CDR3 loop spans 20 amino acids. Germline CDR1 and CDR2: GEAIGNYY and EKD. Trimming cost V 2 bases and J 0 bases; bases outside gene matches: 10. The CDR3 DNA reads as TGTGCCTGTGACAACGTACTGGGGGACTCGAGCTCCTGGGACACCCGACAGATGTTTTTC. Protein: CACDNVLGDSSSWDTRQMFF.

In regard to this clone: This likely stems from a read error, as it lies one base from a far larger clone. Other nucleotide sequences in the sample specify the same CDR3. The chain recombines TRDV2 with TRDJ3; TRDD3 matches 8 bases. This CDR3 has 20 amino acids. The germline gives CDR1 GEAIGNYY, CDR2 EKD. The CDR3 region is CACDTATGGPPSCDTRQMFF. CDR3 sequence (DNA): TGTGCCTGTGACACCGCTACTGGGGGCCCCCCCTCCTGCGACACCCGACAGATGTTTTTC.